A single sample gave rise to the 15 T cell receptor beta chains below, sequenced in a study of blood T cell repertoires in COVID-19. Sequenced by immunoSEQ multiplex PCR; TCRdb stores in-frame clones only, minus some. The sample yields 250,000 or so clones, around 88% seen once. Sequenced material: PBMCs or T cells enriched from blood (not recorded which). The receptors stem from a woman aged 35 to 49 with acute COVID-19.

The J gene is TRBJ2-1, the V gene TRBV18; D possibly corresponds to TRBD2 (6 bases). Germline V lookup: CDR1 KGHSH, CDR2 LQKENI. The CDR3 is 15 amino acids. Trimming shortened V by 6 bases and J by 0 bases, and 12 bases separated the two germline ends. The CDR3 DNA sequence: TGTGCCAGCTCCTTAGCGGTTAGCTCCTACAATGAGCAGTTCTTC. The encoded protein is CASSLAVSSYNEQFF.

The chain combines TRBV7-2 with TRBJ1-2; 10 nucleotides line up with TRBD1. The germline V gene has CDR1 SGHTA and CDR2 FQGNSA. The V gene end was trimmed by 5 bases and the J gene end by 8 bases; junction bases not matched to a gene: 8. The CDR3 has 14 residues. CDR3 in DNA: TGTGCCAGCAGCGGCCGGGACAGGGGTGTCGGCTACACCTTC. Translation: CASSGRDRGVGYTF.

The CDR3, as DNA: TGTGCCAGCTCCCCAGGGGCGTCCTCGCGTGGCTACACCTTC. Encoded protein: CASSPGASSRGYTF. V is TRBV27 and J is TRBJ1-2; the D gene is possibly TRBD1 (6 bases). Looked up from germline, CDR1 is MNHEY and CDR2 is SMNVEV (reference sequence). The CDR3 spans 14 residues. V was clipped by 8 bases and J by 7 bases, with 20 bases between them.

This clone was counted once. The V call is TRBV4-3, the J call TRBJ1-4; tentatively, D is TRBD1 (5 bases). In germline, CDR1 is LGHNA, CDR2 YSLEER. The CDR3 runs 14 residues. V shed 6 bases and J shed 7 bases, with 15 bases lying between them. The CDR3 sequence: CASSEQERGEKLFF. DNA of the CDR3: TGCGCCAGCAGTGAACAGGAAAGAGGTGAAAAACTGTTTTTT.

The CDR3 loop is CASSISGTGAKGDTEAFF. CDR3 nucleotide sequence: TGTGCCAGTAGTATCTCCGGGACAGGGGCGAAGGGGGACACTGAAGCTTTCTTT. J is TRBJ1-1 and V is TRBV19; TRBD1 matches 10 bases. Looked up from germline, CDR1 is LNHDA and CDR2 is SQIVND (reference sequence). J was trimmed by 3 bases and V by 3 bases; bases with no gene match: 13. The CDR3 contains 18 residues.

The rearrangement uses TRBV18 and TRBJ2-1, with D maybe TRBD1 (5 bases). Germline V gives CDR1 KGHSH, CDR2 LQKENI. V was clipped by 1 base and J by 8 bases, with 6 bases between them. The CDR3 is made up of 12 amino acids. DNA of the CDR3: TGTGCCAGCTCACCACTACAGGATGAGCAGTTCTTC. Protein product: CASSPLQDEQFF.

The gene calls are TRBV11-3 and TRBJ2-2; 9 nucleotides align to TRBD2. The germline gives CDR1 SGHNT, CDR2 YENEEA. With 5 bases clipped from V and 6 bases from J, the junction kept 4 bases outside the gene matches. The CDR3 totals 14 residues. The chain's CDR3 is CASSRGGRAGELFF. The CDR3 DNA follows: TGTGCCAGCAGCCGGGGCGGGAGGGCCGGGGAGCTGTTTTTT. Full variable domain (rest looked up from reference TRBV11-3 and TRBJ2-2): EAGVVQSPRYKIIEKKQPVAFWCNPISGHNTLYWYLQNLGQGPELLIRYENEEAVDDSQLPKDRFSAERLKGVDSTLKIQPAELGDSAVYLCASSRGGRAGELFFGEGSRLTVL.

V is TRBV9 and J is TRBJ1-6; D may be TRBD1 (5 bases). The length of the CDR3 is 15 residues. Trimming removed 5 bases at V and 6 bases at J, with 15 bases between. CDR1 SGDLS and CDR2 YYNGEE come from the germline V gene. In DNA, the CDR3 is TGTGCCAGCAGTGGGCTCCTACAGGTTAATTCACCCCTCCACTTT. Translating gives CASSGLLQVNSPLHF.

The V gene is TRBV6-1, the J gene TRBJ2-3, with no clear D. CDR1 MNHNS and CDR2 SASEGT come from the germline V gene. Trimming left V 0 bases short and J 5 bases short, with 6 bases between. The CDR3 is made up of 13 amino acids. Here the CDR3 reads CASSEALRDTQYF. Here the CDR3 DNA reads TGTGCCAGCAGTGAAGCCCTGAGAGATACGCAGTATTTT.

The J gene is TRBJ1-5, the V gene TRBV4-3; a weak D match, TRBD1 (5 bases). There are 15 residues in the CDR3. V lost 4 bases and J 5 bases, leaving 15 bases between the germline ends. Per germline, CDR1 LGHNA and CDR2 YSLEER. In DNA form, the CDR3 reads TGCGCCAGCAGCCCCGGTGGAGGGACCGATCAGCCCCAGCATTTT. Encoded protein: CASSPGGGTDQPQHF.

The V and J genes are TRBV18 and TRBJ1-3; 9 bases are shared with TRBD1. The length of the CDR3 is 16 residues. Unmatched junction bases numbered 6, after V lost 5 bases and J lost 1 base. Germline-derived CDR1 and CDR2 are KGHSH and LQKENI. The CDR3 nucleotides read TGTGCCAGCTCAATTGGACAGGGGAAGTCTGGAAACACCATATATTTT. Encoded protein: CASSIGQGKSGNTIYF.

This chain joins TRBV18 and TRBJ2-3; D possibly corresponds to TRBD2 (6 bases). The length of the CDR3 is 17 residues. Germline V CDR1 and CDR2: KGHSH, LQKENI. V was cut by 3 bases and J by 3 bases, with 19 bases left in between. The CDR3 coding sequence is TGTGCCAGCTCACCTGCGACTAGGCGGCCAGGAACAGATACGCAGTATTTT. Protein product: CASSPATRRPGTDTQYF. The full variable domain, completed using reference TRBV18 and TRBJ2-3, is NAGVMQNPRHLVRRRGQEARLRCSPMKGHSHVYWYRQLPEEGLKFMVYLQKENIIDESGMPKERFSAEFPKEGPSILRIQQVVRGDSAAYFCASSPATRRPGTDTQYFGPGTRLTVL.

To note about this clone: Other DNA sequences within the sample encode an identical CDR3. The gene calls are TRBV3-1 (or the pseudogene TRBV3-2) and TRBJ1-5; no firm D call. The V and J ends lost 2 bases and 0 bases respectively, with 5 bases between them. The CDR3 loop spans 14 amino acids. In germline, CDR1 is LGHDT, CDR2 YNNKEL (reference sequence). The chain's CDR3 is CASSQSGSNQPQHF. In DNA form, the CDR3 reads TGTGCCAGCAGCCAATCGGGTAGCAATCAGCCCCAGCATTTT.

The rearrangement links TRBV5-8 to TRBJ1-2, with D possibly matching TRBD1 (5 bases). Germline values: CDR1 SGHTS, CDR2 YDEGEE. Between the trimmed V and J ends, which lost 1 base and 4 bases, there was a span of 14 bases. CDR3 size: 15 residues. The CDR3 loop is CASSLYGGSGYGYTF. The CDR3 coding sequence is TGTGCCAGCAGCTTGTACGGGGGGTCCGGCTATGGCTACACCTTC. The full variable domain, rest sourced from reference TRBV5-8 and TRBJ1-2, is EAGVTQSPTHLIKTRGQQATLRCSPISGHTSVYWYQQALGLGLQFLLWYDEGEERNRGNFPPRFSGRQFPNYSSELNVNALELEDSALYLCASSLYGGSGYGYTFGSGTRLTVV.

V is TRBV10-3 and J is TRBJ2-2, with 7 bases fitting TRBD1. Germline V CDR1 and CDR2: ENHRY, SYGVKD. The CDR3 extends over 14 amino acids. Unmatched junction bases numbered 4, after V lost 6 bases and J lost 3 bases. The CDR3 nucleotides read TGTGCCATCAGACGGGACAGAGACACCGGGGAGCTGTTTTTT. Translating gives CAIRRDRDTGELFF.